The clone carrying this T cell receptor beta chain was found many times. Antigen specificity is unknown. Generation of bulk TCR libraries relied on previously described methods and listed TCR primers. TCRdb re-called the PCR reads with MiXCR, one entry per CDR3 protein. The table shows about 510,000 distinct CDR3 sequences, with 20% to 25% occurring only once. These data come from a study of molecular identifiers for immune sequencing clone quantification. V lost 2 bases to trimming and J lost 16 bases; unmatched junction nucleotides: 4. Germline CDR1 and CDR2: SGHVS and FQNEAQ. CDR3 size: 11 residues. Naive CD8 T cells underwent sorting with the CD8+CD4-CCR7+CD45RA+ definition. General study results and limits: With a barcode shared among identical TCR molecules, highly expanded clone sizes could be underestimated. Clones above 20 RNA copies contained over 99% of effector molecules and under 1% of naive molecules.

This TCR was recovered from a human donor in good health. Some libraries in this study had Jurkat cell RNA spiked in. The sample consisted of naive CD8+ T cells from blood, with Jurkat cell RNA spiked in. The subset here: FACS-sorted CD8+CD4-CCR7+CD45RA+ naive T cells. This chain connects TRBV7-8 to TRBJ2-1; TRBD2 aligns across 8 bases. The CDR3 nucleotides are TGTGCCAGCAGCTTAAACGGGAGGGGATTCTTC. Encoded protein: CASSLNGRGFF.